What follows is one T cell receptor beta chain and its context. Ages ranged from about 18 to 100 years, with residence in about two dozen US areas. In the authors' workflow: For nucleated cells, counts were estimated from reference gene primer amplification. Some clones are missing from TCRdb's copy, which holds only in-frame ones; the method was immunoSEQ multiplex PCR. Clone size and the V and J calls come from that table; the DNA yielded D and trimming. The sample lists about 250,000 clones, roughly 80% occurring once. With 3 bases removed from V and 7 bases from J, the gap between germline ends came to 18 bases. The CDR3 runs 15 residues. Germline V gene lookup returns CDR1 WNHNN and CDR2 SYGVQD (reference sequence). This entry is derived from a study of blood T cell repertoires in COVID-19.

Sequencing input: PBMCs or T cells enriched from blood (not recorded which). The chain has TRBV10-1 and TRBJ2-5; weak D call: TRBD2 (5 bases). The sequence came from a man in his forties or fifties who had been exposed to COVID-19. The CDR3 here is CASSERLAAMGTQYF. The CDR3 bases are TGCGCCAGCAGTGAACGGCTAGCAGCGATGGGGACCCAGTACTTC.